The source of this T cell receptor (beta chain) is a study of shared clonotypes between healthy human individuals. Findings and caveats of the study: An anticipated effect of sequencing depth on clonotype sharing among donors was recognized. Generally, estimated richness proved larger in naive subsets than it did in memory subsets.

CDR1 is DFQATT and CDR2 is SNEGSKA in the germline V gene (reference sequence). CDR3 length: 11 residues. With 2 bases removed from V and 6 bases from J, the gap between germline ends came to 7 bases. The count of this clone is one. As yet, its antigen is unknown. The method was immunoSEQ multiplex PCR; TCRdb's version includes in-frame clones alone and lacks a portion of them. The sample lists 2 million to 3 million clones; approximately 93% were seen once. This TCR derives from a man aged 18 to 29 in good health. Some clones in this sample may be carry-over from other donors' samples. The chain couples TRBV20-1 to TRBJ1-1; D unclear. Sequenced material: naive CD4+ T cells from PBMCs. The subset is: CD45RA+ positively selected. Here the CDR3 reads CSARRAAEAFF. The CDR3 DNA is TGCAGTGCTAGAAGGGCCGCTGAAGCTTTCTTT.